This TCR beta chain was identified in a study of metastatic and nonmetastatic thyroid tumors. Thyroid surgery took place with no prior treatment in any patient. Trimming cost V 3 bases and J 1 base, with 7 bases left between them. The CDR3 length is 13 residues. Germline V CDR1 and CDR2: SEHNR, FQNEAQ (reference sequence). MiXCR re-clonotyped the PCR reads for TCRdb. This sample yields around 64,000 clones, of which 4% to 4.5% are seen a single time; 20% to 25% belongs to the top ten. This clone has ten or more counts. Specimen: blood. The sequence was collected from a female donor with papillary thyroid cancer or a benign thyroid nodule (not recorded which). Some clones in this sample may be carry-over from other donors' samples. The J gene is TRBJ2-7, the V gene TRBV7-9; D remains ambiguous. CDR3 in amino acids: CASSFPGSYEQYF. The CDR3, as DNA: TGTGCCAGCAGCTTCCCAGGATCCTACGAGCAGTACTTC.